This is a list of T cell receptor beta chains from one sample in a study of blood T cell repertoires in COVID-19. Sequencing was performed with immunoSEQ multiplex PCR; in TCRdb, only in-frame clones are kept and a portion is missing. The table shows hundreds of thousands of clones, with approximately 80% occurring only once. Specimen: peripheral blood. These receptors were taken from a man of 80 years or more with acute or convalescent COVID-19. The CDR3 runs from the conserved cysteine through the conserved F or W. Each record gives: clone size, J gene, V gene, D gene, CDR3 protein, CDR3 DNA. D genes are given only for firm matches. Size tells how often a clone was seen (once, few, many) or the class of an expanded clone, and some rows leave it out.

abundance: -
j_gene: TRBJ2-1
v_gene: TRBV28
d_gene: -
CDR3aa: CASSSLDINEQFF
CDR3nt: TGTGCCAGCAGTTCCCTGGACATCAATGAGCAGTTCTTC

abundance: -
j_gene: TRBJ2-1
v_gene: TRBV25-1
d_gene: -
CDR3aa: CASSRGKRHEQFF
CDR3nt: TGTGCCAGCAGTCGAGGGAAGCGACATGAGCAGTTCTTC

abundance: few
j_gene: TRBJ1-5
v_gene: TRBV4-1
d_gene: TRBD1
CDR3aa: CASSRTPARGKNQPQHF
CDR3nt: TGCGCCAGCAGCCGTACTCCCGCCAGGGGGAAAAATCAGCCCCAGCATTTT

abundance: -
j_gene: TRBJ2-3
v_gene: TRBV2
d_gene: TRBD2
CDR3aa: CASSGSGRGTDTQYF
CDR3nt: TGTGCCAGCAGCGGAAGCGGGAGAGGCACAGATACGCAGTATTTT

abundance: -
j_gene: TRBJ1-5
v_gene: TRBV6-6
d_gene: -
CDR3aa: CASSYTWTDGNQPQHF
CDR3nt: TGTGCCAGCAGTTACACGTGGACAGACGGCAATCAGCCCCAGCATTTT

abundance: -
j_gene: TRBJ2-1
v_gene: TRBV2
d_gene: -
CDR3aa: CASRQTGPYNEQFF
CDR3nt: TGTGCCAGCAGACAGACAGGACCATACAATGAGCAGTTCTTC

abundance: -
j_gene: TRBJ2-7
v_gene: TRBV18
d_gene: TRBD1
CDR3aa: CASSVGQGLGEQYF
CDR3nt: TGTGCCAGCTCGGTCGGACAGGGGCTGGGCGAGCAGTACTTC

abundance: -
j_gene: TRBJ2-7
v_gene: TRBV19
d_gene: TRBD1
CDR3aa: CASSRDRGDEQYF
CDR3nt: TGTGCCAGTAGTAGGGACAGGGGGGACGAGCAGTACTTC

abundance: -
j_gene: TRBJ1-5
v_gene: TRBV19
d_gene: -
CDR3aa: CASSILPPAGKSNQPQHF
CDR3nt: TGTGCCAGTAGTATACTTCCCCCCGCAGGAAAGAGCAATCAGCCCCAGCATTTT

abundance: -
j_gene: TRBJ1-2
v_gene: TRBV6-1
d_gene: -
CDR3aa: CASVPDRNYGYTF
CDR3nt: TGTGCCAGCGTCCCCGACAGGAACTATGGCTACACCTTC

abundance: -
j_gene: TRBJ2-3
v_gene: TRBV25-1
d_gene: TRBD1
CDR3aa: CATGTGAPDTQYF
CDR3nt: TGTGCCACCGGGACAGGGGCCCCAGATACGCAGTATTTT

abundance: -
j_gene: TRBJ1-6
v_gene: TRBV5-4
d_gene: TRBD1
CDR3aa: CASSLGRGKLNSPLHF
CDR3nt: TGTGCCAGCAGCTTGGGCAGGGGGAAACTAAATTCACCCCTCCACTTT

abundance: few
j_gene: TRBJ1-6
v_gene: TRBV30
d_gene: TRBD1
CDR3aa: CAWSPGQGNNSPLHF
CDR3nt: TGTGCCTGGAGTCCGGGACAGGGAAATAATTCACCCCTCCACTTT

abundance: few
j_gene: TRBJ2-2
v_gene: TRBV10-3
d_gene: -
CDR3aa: CAISDAYRGTGELFF
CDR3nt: TGTGCCATCAGTGACGCCTACCGGGGGACCGGGGAGCTGTTTTTT

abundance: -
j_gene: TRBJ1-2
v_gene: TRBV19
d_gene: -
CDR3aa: CASNLQGLIANYGYTF
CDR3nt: TGTGCCAGTAACCTACAGGGCCTGATAGCTAACTATGGCTACACCTTC

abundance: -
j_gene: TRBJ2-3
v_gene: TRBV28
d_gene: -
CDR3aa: CASSLTPRRADTQYF
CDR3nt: TGTGCCAGCAGCTTGACCCCGAGGAGGGCAGATACGCAGTATTTT

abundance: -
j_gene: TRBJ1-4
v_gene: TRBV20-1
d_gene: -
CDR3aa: CSASTGGAGEKLFF
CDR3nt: TGCAGTGCTAGTACGGGGGGCGCAGGTGAAAAACTGTTTTTT

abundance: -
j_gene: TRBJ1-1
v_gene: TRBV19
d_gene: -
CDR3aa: CASSPAGLMNTEAFF
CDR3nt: TGTGCCAGTAGTCCGGCGGGGTTAATGAACACTGAAGCTTTCTTT

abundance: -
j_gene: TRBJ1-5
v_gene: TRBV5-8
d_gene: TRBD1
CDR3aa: CASSFGQGWQPQHF
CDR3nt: TGTGCCAGCAGCTTCGGACAGGGGTGGCAGCCCCAGCATTTT

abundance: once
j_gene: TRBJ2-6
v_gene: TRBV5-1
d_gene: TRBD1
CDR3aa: CASRDSVNSGANVLTF
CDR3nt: TGCGCCAGCCGGGACAGTGTCAACTCTGGGGCCAACGTCCTGACTTTC

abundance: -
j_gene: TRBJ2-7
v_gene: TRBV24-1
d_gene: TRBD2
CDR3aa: CATSDPGTSGYEQYF
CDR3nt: TGTGCCACCAGTGATCCCGGGACTAGCGGCTACGAGCAGTACTTC